These 22 T cell receptor beta chains share one sample of origin, sequenced in a study of human T cells and chemical hapten exposure. As for time point: pre-sensitization, week 0. The treatment denotes: therapeutic diphenylcyclopropenone sensitization with weekly scalp DPC. TCRdb passed the RACE reads through MiXCR, listing each CDR3 protein once. This table has roughly 260,000 distinct CDR3 sequences, around 9.3% appearing once. The sample in question was whole blood, obtained in connection with sensitization to the hapten diphenylcyclopropenone (DPC). These receptors all come from a woman between 35 and 50 years old with alopecia areata. Some clones in this sample may be carry-over from other donors' samples.

The chain links TRBV20-1 to TRBJ1-5, with unresolved D. Deletions cut 0 bases from V and 4 bases from J, with 16 bases between. CDR3 length: 16 residues. Germline lookup yields CDR1 DFQATT and CDR2 SNEGSKA (reference sequence). The CDR3: CSARDEGKFRNQPQHF. The CDR3 DNA is TGCAGTGCTAGAGATGAAGGGAAGTTTAGAAATCAGCCCCAGCATTTT.

The chain joins TRBV7-9 to TRBJ2-2; 7 positions agree with TRBD1. The CDR3 is 15 residues long. Germline V lookup: CDR1 SEHNR, CDR2 FQNEAQ (reference sequence). Unmatched junction bases numbered 9, after V lost 5 bases and J lost 6 bases. The CDR3 protein is CASSPRQGWAGELFF. The DNA for the CDR3 is TGTGCCAGCAGCCCGAGACAGGGATGGGCCGGGGAGCTGTTTTTT.

This clonotype showed up just a few times. This chain uses TRBV20-1 with TRBJ2-2; no definite D call. CDR3 size: 14 residues. Trimming took 6 bases from V and 1 from J, leaving 12 bases between them. Germline V CDR1 and CDR2: DFQATT, SNEGSKA (reference sequence). The DNA of the CDR3 is TGCAGTGCCGCCCTCCCCAGGAACACCGGGGAGCTGTTTTTT. Its protein is CSAALPRNTGELFF.

The chain couples TRBV6-4 to TRBJ1-4; D might be TRBD1 (5 bases). The CDR3 sequence is 18 residues long. Germline CDR1 reads MRHNA; CDR2 reads SNTAGT. Trimming cost V 2 bases and J 0 bases, with 16 bases left between them. The chain's CDR3 is CASSDPDVTGPTNEKLFF. CDR3 DNA sequence: TGTGCCAGCAGTGACCCGGACGTCACGGGACCAACTAATGAAAAACTGTTTTTT.

This clonotype has a handful of counts. This chain connects TRBV28 to TRBJ2-5; 9 nucleotides align to TRBD2. Unmatched junction bases numbered 1, after V lost 3 bases and J lost 2 bases. The germline V gene encodes CDR1 MDHEN and CDR2 SYDVKM. The CDR3 is 14 residues long. CDR3 residues: CASSLSGRQETQYF. CDR3 coding DNA: TGTGCCAGCAGTTTGAGCGGGAGGCAAGAGACCCAGTACTTC.

This clonotype was picked up a small number of times. V and J are TRBV12-3 or TRBV12-4 and TRBJ2-1, with no clear D. Trimming took off 7 bases at V and 5 bases at J, with 15 bases between the two ends. CDR3 length: 14 amino acids. The chain's CDR3 is CASTKGRRDNEQFF. CDR3 DNA: TGTGCCAGCACCAAGGGCCGTAGGGACAATGAGCAGTTCTTC.

The chain links TRBV5-1 to TRBJ2-1, with D possibly being TRBD1 (6 bases). Trimming removed 1 base from V and 1 base from J, with 9 bases in between. There are 15 residues in the CDR3. Looked up from germline, CDR1 is SGHRS and CDR2 is YFSETQ. DNA of the CDR3: TGCGCCAGCAGCTTGTACGGACAGTCCTACAATGAGCAGTTCTTC. Protein: CASSLYGQSYNEQFF.

This clonotype was recorded many times. The CDR3 nucleotides are TGTGCCAGCAGTTACCGGGAGGAGGAGACCCAGTACTTC. Translating gives CASSYREEETQYF. This chain connects TRBV6-6 to TRBJ2-5, with 7 positions matching TRBD2. The germline gives CDR1 MNHNY, CDR2 SVGAGI (reference sequence). Germline trimming cut 2 bases from V and 5 bases from J; bases unmatched to any gene: 2. This CDR3 spans 13 amino acids.

The gene calls are TRBV12-3 or TRBV12-4 and TRBJ1-3; D remains ambiguous. The CDR3 is 13 amino acids. V was shortened by 3 bases and J by 8 bases, with 11 bases between the two germline ends. The CDR3 nucleotides read TGTGCCAGCAGTTTCACGGGGTCAGACACCATATATTTT. Its protein is CASSFTGSDTIYF.

This clonotype was seen repeatedly, ten times or more. CDR3 in DNA: TGCAGCGTGGGGACTAGCGGGACGGGGTATGAGCAGTTCTTC. It is translated as CSVGTSGTGYEQFF. This chain joins TRBV29-1 and TRBJ2-1; 13 bases are a match to TRBD2. The V segment lost 6 bases and the J segment 8 bases; nucleotides outside the gene matches: 7. This CDR3 is 14 amino acids long. CDR1 SQVTM and CDR2 ANQGSEA come from the germline V gene.

This clonotype was seen more than once but under ten times. The V gene is TRBV29-1, the J gene TRBJ2-3; D is possibly TRBD1 or TRBD2 (7 bases each). V shed 4 bases and J shed 5 bases, with 22 bases lying between them. CDR1 SQVTM and CDR2 ANQGSEA come from the germline V gene. The CDR3 sequence is 16 residues long. CDR3 sequence reads: CSVAGGPGQPLDTQYF. The CDR3 DNA is TGCAGCGTTGCGGGGGGACCGGGACAGCCCTTAGATACGCAGTATTTT.

The chain uses TRBV7-9 and TRBJ2-3; D is perhaps TRBD2 (5 bases). Germline V lookup: CDR1 SEHNR, CDR2 FQNEAQ (reference sequence). This CDR3 comprises 15 residues. The ends were cut back, 2 bases at V and 6 bases at J, with 15 bases in the middle. Written as DNA, the CDR3 is TGTGCCAGCAGCTTATTTGACTATAGGGCTGATACGCAGTATTTT. Translating it yields CASSLFDYRADTQYF.

The chain joins TRBV7-3 to TRBJ1-1; 7 positions match TRBD1. The germline V gene encodes CDR1 SGHTA and CDR2 FQGTGA. There are 13 residues in the CDR3. V lost 4 bases and J lost 4; bases outside the gene matches: 3. CDR3 sequence: CASSSTGTTEAFF. In nucleotides, the CDR3 is TGTGCCAGCAGCTCGACAGGGACCACTGAAGCTTTCTTT.

V and J are TRBV7-8 and TRBJ1-5, with TRBD1 identical over 7 bases. Trimming cost V 3 bases and J 3 bases; bases outside gene matches: 8. CDR3 length equals 16 residues. Germline V lookup: CDR1 SGHVS, CDR2 FQNEAQ. In DNA form, the CDR3 reads TGTGCCAGCAGCTTCGCTCAGGGGGGCTACAATCAGCCCCAGCATTTT. This encodes CASSFAQGGYNQPQHF.

This clonotype was observed a handful of times. The chain uses TRBV20-1 and TRBJ2-7; D not resolved. The germline V and J ends were trimmed by 1 base and 2 bases, with 9 bases remaining between them. The germline V gene encodes CDR1 DFQATT and CDR2 SNEGSKA (reference sequence). The CDR3 runs 13 residues. CDR3 in amino acids: CSARGTETYEQYF. In nucleotides, the CDR3 is TGCAGTGCTAGAGGTACCGAGACCTACGAGCAGTACTTC.

This sequence joins TRBV4-3 and TRBJ1-2; 7 nucleotides align to TRBD1. The CDR3 is 15 amino acids. V gave up 1 base and J gave up 5 bases; unmatched junction bases: 7. Germline V lookup: CDR1 LGHNA, CDR2 YSLEER. In nucleotides, the CDR3 is TGCGCCAGCAGCCAAGGGGCCCAGGGGGAGTATGGCTACACCTTC. This codes for CASSQGAQGEYGYTF.

This clonotype has more than one count but fewer than ten. The genes are TRBV6-2 or TRBV6-3 and TRBJ2-5; D might be TRBD2 (5 bases). CDR1 MNHEY and CDR2 SVGEGT come from the germline V gene. Trimming shortened V by 2 bases and J by 4 bases, and 23 bases separated the two germline ends. The length of the CDR3 is 18 residues. For the CDR3, the DNA is TGTGCCAGCAGTTACCTTATTACCAACCTCGGTGGGAGAGAGACCCAGTACTTC. Encoded protein: CASSYLITNLGGRETQYF.

In its sample, this clonotype was seen many times. The chain uses TRBV24-1 and TRBJ1-5; D gene ambiguous. V lost 3 bases and J 5 bases, leaving 7 bases between the germline ends. Germline V gene lookup returns CDR1 KGHDR and CDR2 SFDVKD. The CDR3 length is 13 residues. The CDR3 coding sequence is TGTGCCACCAGTGATAACAGATATCAGCCCCAGCATTTT. Its translation is CATSDNRYQPQHF.

This clonotype was observed many times. The chain is built from TRBV7-2 and TRBJ1-1, with TRBD1 matching over 11 bases. The V gene end was trimmed by 2 bases and the J gene end by 6 bases; junction bases not matched to a gene: 5. Germline V gives CDR1 SGHTA, CDR2 FQGNSA. The CDR3 covers 15 residues. DNA for the CDR3: TGTGCCAGCAGCTTACCCCGGGACAGGGGGTCTGAAGCTTTCTTT. As protein: CASSLPRDRGSEAFF.

There are a few counts of this clonotype. J is TRBJ2-7 and V is TRBV21-1; TRBD1, the table's D call, lacks a check against the DNA. TRBV21-1 is deemed a pseudogene. The CDR3 contains 15 residues. The CDR3 protein is CASNWTGLISYEQYF. As DNA, the CDR3 is TGTGCCAGCAACTGGACAGGGTTGATCTCCTACGAGCAGTACTTC.

The chain couples TRBV12-3 or TRBV12-4 to TRBJ1-1; 8 bases match TRBD1. This CDR3 has 15 residues. V lost 1 base and J lost 2; bases outside the gene matches: 3. The CDR3 DNA reads TGTGCCAGCAGTTTAGACGACAGGGGTAACACTGAAGCTTTCTTT. Residues: CASSLDDRGNTEAFF.

This clonotype occurred a few times. The chain is built from TRBV6-2 or TRBV6-3 and TRBJ2-3; D not resolved. V was trimmed by 2 bases and J by 0 bases, leaving 9 bases between them. The CDR3 length is 15 residues. CDR1 is MNHEY, CDR2 SVGEGT, per germline. The CDR3 region is CASSYGPSSTDTQYF. CDR3 nucleotides: TGTGCCAGCAGTTACGGACCGTCTAGCACAGATACGCAGTATTTT.